These 5 T cell receptor beta chains were all obtained from the same sample, sequenced in a study of long-term antiretroviral therapy in people with HIV. At the survey level, the v3.0 immunoSEQ assay was run. Libraries were prepared by immunoSEQ multiplex PCR; TCRdb keeps only in-frame clonotypes and omits some of them. The sample includes about 23,000 clones, around four fifths of them seen just once. The starting material was unsorted PBMCs, obtained 1.6 years after starting antiretroviral therapy. The receptor source for this set is a man aged 35 to 55 with HIV.

The chain carries TRBV27 and TRBJ2-7, with TRBD2 identical over 13 bases. With 5 bases clipped from V and 3 bases from J, the junction kept 13 bases outside the gene matches. The V gene's germline CDR1 is MNHEY and CDR2 SMNVEV (reference sequence). This CDR3 is 18 amino acids long. CDR3 in amino acids: CASSQHRTSGGGFYEQYF. The CDR3 DNA follows: TGTGCCAGCAGTCAGCATAGGACTAGCGGGGGAGGATTCTACGAGCAGTACTTC.

CDR3 sequence (DNA): TGCGCCAGCAGCTCGCCGGGACTAGCGGGAGAAAATGAGCAGTTCTTC. It yields the protein CASSSPGLAGENEQFF. V is TRBV5-1 and J is TRBJ2-1, with 14 bases matching TRBD2. This CDR3 contains 16 residues. The germline gives CDR1 SGHRS, CDR2 YFSETQ. The trim removed 3 bases at V and 7 bases at J, leaving 6 bases unmatched.

Comments on this clone: Other nucleotide sequences from this sample produce the same CDR3. The chain carries TRBV6-6 and TRBJ1-2; D ambiguous. Per germline, CDR1 MNHNY and CDR2 SVGAGI (reference sequence). This CDR3 has 13 residues. The V end was cut by 6 bases, the J end by 2 bases, with 10 bases between. The CDR3 sequence: CASSLDPNYGYTF. DNA of the CDR3: TGTGCCAGCAGCTTGGACCCCAACTATGGCTACACCTTC.

The chain recombines TRBV29-1 with TRBJ1-1, with D hard to call. The V gene's germline CDR1 is SQVTM and CDR2 ANQGSEA. The CDR3 runs 14 residues. Trimming took 2 bases from V and 1 from J, leaving 11 bases between them. The CDR3 DNA reads as TGCAGCGTTGAAATTGGGCCAAAGAACACTGAAGCTTTCTTT. Protein sequence: CSVEIGPKNTEAFF. Using reference TRBV29-1 and TRBJ1-1 for the parts outside the CDR3, the full variable domain is SAVISQKPSRDICQRGTSLTIQCQVDSQVTMMFWYRQQPGQSLTLIATANQGSEATYESGFVIDKFPISRPNLTFSTLTVSNMSPEDSSIYLCSVEIGPKNTEAFFGQGTRLTVV.

The CDR3 region has the DNA TGTGCCTGGAGTGTCAGGTCAGGCTATGGCTACACCTTC. This translates into CAWSVRSGYGYTF. The V gene is TRBV30, the J gene TRBJ1-2; D call uncertain. V lost 0 bases and J lost 4, with 9 bases in between. Germline V CDR1 and CDR2: GTSNPN, SVGIG (reference sequence). The CDR3 consists of 13 residues.